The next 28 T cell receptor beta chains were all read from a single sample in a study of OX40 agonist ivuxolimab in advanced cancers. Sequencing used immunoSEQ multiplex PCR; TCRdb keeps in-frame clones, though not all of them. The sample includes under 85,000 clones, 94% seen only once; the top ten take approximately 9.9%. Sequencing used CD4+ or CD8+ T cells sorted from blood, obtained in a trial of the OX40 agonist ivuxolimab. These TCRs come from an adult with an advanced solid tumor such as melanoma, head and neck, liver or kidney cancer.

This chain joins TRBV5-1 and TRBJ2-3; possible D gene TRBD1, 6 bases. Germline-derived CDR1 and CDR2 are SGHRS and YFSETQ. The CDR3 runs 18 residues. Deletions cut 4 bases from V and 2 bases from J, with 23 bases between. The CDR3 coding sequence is TGCGCCAGCAGCCCAGAATTAAAGACAGGATTCTTCACAGATACGCAGTATTTT. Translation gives CASSPELKTGFFTDTQYF.

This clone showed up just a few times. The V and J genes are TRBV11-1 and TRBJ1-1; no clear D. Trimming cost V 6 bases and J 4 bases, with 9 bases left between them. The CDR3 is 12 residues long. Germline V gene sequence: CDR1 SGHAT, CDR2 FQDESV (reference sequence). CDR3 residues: CASSFLTTEAFF. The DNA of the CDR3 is TGTGCCAGCAGTTTCCTTACCACTGAAGCTTTCTTT.

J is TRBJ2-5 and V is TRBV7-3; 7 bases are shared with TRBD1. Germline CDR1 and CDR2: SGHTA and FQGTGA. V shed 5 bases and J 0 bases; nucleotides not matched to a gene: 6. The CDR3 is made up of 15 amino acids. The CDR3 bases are TGTGCCAGCAGCCAAGGGACAGTACACCAAGAGACCCAGTACTTC. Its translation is CASSQGTVHQETQYF. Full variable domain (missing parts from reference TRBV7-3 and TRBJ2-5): GAGVSQTPSNKVTEKGKYVELRCDPISGHTALYWYRQSLGQGPEFLIYFQGTGAADDSGLPNDRFFAVRPEGSVSTLKIQRTERGDSAVYLCASSQGTVHQETQYFGPGTRLLVL.

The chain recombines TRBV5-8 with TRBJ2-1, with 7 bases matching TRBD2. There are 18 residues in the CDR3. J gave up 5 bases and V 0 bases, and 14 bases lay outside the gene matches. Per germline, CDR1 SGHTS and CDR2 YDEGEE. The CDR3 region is CASSLGPLAAGIDNEQFF. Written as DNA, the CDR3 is TGTGCCAGCAGCTTGGGCCCTCTTGCAGCGGGAATCGACAATGAGCAGTTCTTC.

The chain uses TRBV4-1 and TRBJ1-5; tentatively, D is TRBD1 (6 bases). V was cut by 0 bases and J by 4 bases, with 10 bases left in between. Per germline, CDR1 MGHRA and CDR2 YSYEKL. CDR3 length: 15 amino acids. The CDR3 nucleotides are TGCGCCAGCAGCCAAGACCAAACAGGGAATCAGCCCCAGCATTTT. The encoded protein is CASSQDQTGNQPQHF.

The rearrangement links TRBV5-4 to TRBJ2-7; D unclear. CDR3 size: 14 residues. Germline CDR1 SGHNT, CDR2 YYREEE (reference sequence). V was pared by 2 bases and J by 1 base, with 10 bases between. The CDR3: CASSFGAESYEQYF. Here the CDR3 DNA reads TGTGCCAGCAGCTTCGGTGCGGAATCCTACGAGCAGTACTTC.

Here the CDR3 reads CASGDENYEQYF. The CDR3 region has the DNA TGTGCCAGTGGGGACGAAAACTACGAGCAGTACTTC. The rearrangement joins TRBV9 to TRBJ2-7; D may correspond to TRBD1 or TRBD2 (5 bases each). Trimming shortened V by 8 bases and J by 3 bases, and 12 bases separated the two germline ends. CDR3 length equals 12 residues. Germline CDR1 reads SGDLS; CDR2 reads YYNGEE.

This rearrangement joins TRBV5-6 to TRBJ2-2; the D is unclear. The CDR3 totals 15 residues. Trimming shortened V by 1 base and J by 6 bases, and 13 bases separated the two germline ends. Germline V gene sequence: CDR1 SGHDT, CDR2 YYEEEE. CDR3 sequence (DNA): TGTGCCAGCAGCTTGTGGTCTGGGCTACCCGGGGAGCTGTTTTTT. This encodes CASSLWSGLPGELFF.

CDR3 DNA sequence: TGTGCCAGCAGCTTATTCGGTAATTTCAGAGGAGATGAGCAGTTCTTC. Translating it yields CASSLFGNFRGDEQFF. This chain joins TRBV7-3 and TRBJ2-1, with no clear D. Germline V CDR1 and CDR2: SGHTA, FQGTGA. V was cut by 2 bases and J by 8 bases, with 19 bases left in between. This CDR3 contains 16 residues.

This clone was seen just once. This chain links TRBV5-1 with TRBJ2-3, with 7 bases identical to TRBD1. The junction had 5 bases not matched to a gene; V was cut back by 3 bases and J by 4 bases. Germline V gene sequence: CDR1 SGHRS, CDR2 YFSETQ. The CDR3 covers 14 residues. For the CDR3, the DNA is TGCGCCAGCAGCTCCACAGGGGACCCAGATACGCAGTATTTT. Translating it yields CASSSTGDPDTQYF. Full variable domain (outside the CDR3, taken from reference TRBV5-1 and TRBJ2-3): KAGVTQTPRYLIKTRGQQVTLSCSPISGHRSVSWYQQTPGQGLQFLFEYFSETQRNKGNFPGRFSGRQFSNSRSEMNVSTLELGDSALYLCASSSTGDPDTQYFGPGTRLTVL.

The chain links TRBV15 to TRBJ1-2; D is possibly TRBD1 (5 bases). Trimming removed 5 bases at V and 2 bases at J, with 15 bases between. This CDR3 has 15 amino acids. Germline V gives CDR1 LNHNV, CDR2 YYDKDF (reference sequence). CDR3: CATSAGRAGNYGYTF. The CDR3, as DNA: TGTGCCACCAGCGCCGGCAGGGCAGGGAACTATGGCTACACCTTC.

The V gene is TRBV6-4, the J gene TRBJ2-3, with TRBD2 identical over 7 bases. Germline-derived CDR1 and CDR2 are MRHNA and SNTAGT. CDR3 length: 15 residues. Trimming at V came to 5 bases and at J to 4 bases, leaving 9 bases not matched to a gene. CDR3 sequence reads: CASSPVGGRADTQYF. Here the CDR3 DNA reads TGTGCCAGCAGTCCGGTGGGAGGGCGCGCAGATACGCAGTATTTT.

This CDR3 is CASSLAPGGQPQHF. The CDR3 nucleotides are TGCGCCAGCAGCTTGGCTCCAGGGGGGCAGCCCCAGCATTTT. The rearrangement links TRBV5-1 to TRBJ1-5, with TRBD1 matching over 7 bases. The CDR3 length is 14 residues. V was pared by 0 bases and J by 7 bases, with 4 bases of the junction left unmatched. The germline V gene encodes CDR1 SGHRS and CDR2 YFSETQ.

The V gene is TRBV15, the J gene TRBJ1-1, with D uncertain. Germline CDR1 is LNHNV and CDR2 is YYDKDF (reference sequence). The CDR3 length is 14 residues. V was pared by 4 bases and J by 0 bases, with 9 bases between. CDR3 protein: CATSMVRLNTEAFF. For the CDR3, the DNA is TGTGCCACCAGCATGGTACGACTGAACACTGAAGCTTTCTTT.

The CDR3 nucleotides are TGTGCCAGCAGTGTAACAGGATTCGCGAACACCGGGGAGCTGTTTTTT. It yields the protein CASSVTGFANTGELFF. The genes are TRBV2 and TRBJ2-2, with a weak D call TRBD1 (5 bases). The CDR3 is 16 amino acids. The V end lost 4 bases, the J end lost 0 bases, and 12 bases lay between the germline ends. Per the germline V gene, CDR1 is SNHLY and CDR2 is FYNNEI. The full variable domain, rest sourced from reference TRBV2 and TRBJ2-2, is EPEVTQTPSHQVTQMGQEVILRCVPISNHLYFYWYRQILGQKVEFLVSFYNNEISEKSEIFDDQFSVERPDGSNFTLKIRSTKLEDSAMYFCASSVTGFANTGELFFGEGSRLTVL.

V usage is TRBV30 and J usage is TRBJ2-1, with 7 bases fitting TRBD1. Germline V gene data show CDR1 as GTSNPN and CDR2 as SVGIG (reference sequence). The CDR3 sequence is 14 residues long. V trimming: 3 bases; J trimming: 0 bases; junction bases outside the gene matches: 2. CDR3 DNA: TGTGCCTGGAGAGACAGGGCCTCCTACAATGAGCAGTTCTTC. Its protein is CAWRDRASYNEQFF.

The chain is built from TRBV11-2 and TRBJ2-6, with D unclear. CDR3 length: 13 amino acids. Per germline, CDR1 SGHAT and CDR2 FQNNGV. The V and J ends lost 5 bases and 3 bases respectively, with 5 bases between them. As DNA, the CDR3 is TGTGCCAGCAGCCCCAGTGGGGCCAACGTCCTGACTTTC. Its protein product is CASSPSGANVLTF.

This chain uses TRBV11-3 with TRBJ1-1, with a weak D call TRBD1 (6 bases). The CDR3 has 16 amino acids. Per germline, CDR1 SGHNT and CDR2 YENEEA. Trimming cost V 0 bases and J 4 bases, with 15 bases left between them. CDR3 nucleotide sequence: TGTGCCAGCAGCTTAGAACCCCTACAGGGACCCACTGAAGCTTTCTTT. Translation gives CASSLEPLQGPTEAFF.

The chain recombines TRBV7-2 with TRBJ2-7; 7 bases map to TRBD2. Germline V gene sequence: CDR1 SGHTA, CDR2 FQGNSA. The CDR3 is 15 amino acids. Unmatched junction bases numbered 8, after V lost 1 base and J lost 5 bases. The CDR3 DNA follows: TGTGCCAGCAGCTTAGTGGGGGGAGGGCCCAACGAGCAGTACTTC. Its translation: CASSLVGGGPNEQYF. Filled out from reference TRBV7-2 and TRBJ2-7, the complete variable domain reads GAGVSQSPSNKVTEKGKDVELRCDPISGHTALYWYRQSLGQGLEFLIYFQGNSAPDKSGLPSDRFSAERTGGSVSTLTIQRTQQEDSAVYLCASSLVGGGPNEQYFGPGTRLTVT.

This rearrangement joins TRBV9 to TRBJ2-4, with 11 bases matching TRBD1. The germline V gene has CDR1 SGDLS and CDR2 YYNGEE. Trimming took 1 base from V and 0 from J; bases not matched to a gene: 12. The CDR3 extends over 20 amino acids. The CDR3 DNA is TGTGCCAGCAGCGTACCTTGGACAGGGGGCGATTTCATAGCCAAAAACATTCAGTACTTC. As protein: CASSVPWTGGDFIAKNIQYF.

The CDR3 sequence: CASSVGVTDTQYF. The CDR3 DNA reads TGTGCCAGCAGCGTAGGGGTGACAGATACGCAGTATTTT. The rearrangement joins TRBV9 to TRBJ2-3; D gene unclear. The CDR3 consists of 13 residues. Germline CDR1 is SGDLS and CDR2 is YYNGEE. The germline V and J ends were trimmed by 0 bases and 3 bases, with 5 bases remaining between them.

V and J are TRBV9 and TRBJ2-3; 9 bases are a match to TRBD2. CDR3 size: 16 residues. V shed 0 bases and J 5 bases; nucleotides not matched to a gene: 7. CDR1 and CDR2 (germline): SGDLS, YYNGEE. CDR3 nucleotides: TGTGCCAGCAGCGTAGGTCTAGCGGGATTACGAGATACGCAGTATTTT. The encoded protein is CASSVGLAGLRDTQYF.

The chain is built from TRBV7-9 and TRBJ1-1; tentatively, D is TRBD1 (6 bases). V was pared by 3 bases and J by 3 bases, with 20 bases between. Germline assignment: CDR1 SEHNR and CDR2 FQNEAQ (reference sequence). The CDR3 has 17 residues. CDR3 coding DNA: TGTGCCAGCAGCTTTAGGTTCGGGGAGGGGGAGGACACTGAAGCTTTCTTT. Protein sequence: CASSFRFGEGEDTEAFF.

Here the CDR3 DNA reads TGTGCCAGCAGTGGCGGACAGGGTTGGAATGAAAAACTGTTTTTT. Its protein is CASSGGQGWNEKLFF. The rearrangement uses TRBV6-1 and TRBJ1-4; 8 nucleotides agree with TRBD1. V shed 4 bases and J 5 bases; nucleotides not matched to a gene: 6. In germline, CDR1 is MNHNS, CDR2 SASEGT. The CDR3 consists of 15 residues.

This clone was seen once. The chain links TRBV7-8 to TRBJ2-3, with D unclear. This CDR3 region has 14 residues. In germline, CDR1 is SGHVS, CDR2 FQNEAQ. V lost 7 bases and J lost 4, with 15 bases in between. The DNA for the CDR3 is TGTGCCAGCACCCCAGCGTGGGTCGCAGATACGCAGTATTTT. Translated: CASTPAWVADTQYF.

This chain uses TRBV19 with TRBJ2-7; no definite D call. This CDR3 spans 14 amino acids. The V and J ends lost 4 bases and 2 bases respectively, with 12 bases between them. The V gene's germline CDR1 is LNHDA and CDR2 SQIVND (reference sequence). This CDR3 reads CASSNIFRPYEQYF. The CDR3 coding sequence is TGTGCCAGTAGTAACATTTTCAGGCCCTACGAGCAGTACTTC.

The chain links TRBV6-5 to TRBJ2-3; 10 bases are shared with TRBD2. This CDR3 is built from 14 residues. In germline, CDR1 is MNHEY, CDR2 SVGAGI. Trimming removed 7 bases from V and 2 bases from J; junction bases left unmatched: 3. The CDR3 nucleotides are TGTGCCAGCATAGGGACTAGCGCCACAGATACGCAGTATTTT. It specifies CASIGTSATDTQYF.

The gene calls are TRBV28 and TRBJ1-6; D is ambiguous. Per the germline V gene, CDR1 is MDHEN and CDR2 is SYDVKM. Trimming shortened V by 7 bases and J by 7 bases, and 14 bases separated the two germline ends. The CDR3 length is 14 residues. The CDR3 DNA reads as TGTGCCAGCACCCCCACGGGCAGAAATTCACCCCTCCACTTT. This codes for CASTPTGRNSPLHF.